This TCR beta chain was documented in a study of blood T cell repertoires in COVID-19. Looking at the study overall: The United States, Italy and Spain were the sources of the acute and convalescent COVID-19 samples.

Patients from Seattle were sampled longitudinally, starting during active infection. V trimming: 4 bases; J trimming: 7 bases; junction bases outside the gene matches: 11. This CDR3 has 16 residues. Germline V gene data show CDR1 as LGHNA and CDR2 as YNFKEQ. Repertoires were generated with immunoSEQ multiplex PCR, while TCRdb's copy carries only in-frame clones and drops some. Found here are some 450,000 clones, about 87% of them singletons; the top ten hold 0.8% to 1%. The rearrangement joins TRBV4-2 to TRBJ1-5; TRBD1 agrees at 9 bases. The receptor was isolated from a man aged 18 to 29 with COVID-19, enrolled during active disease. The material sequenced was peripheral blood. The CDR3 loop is CASSRTQTGGGQPQHF. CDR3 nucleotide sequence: TGTGCCAGCAGCCGAACTCAGACAGGGGGAGGACAGCCCCAGCATTTT.